This T cell receptor beta chain was sequenced for a study of blood T cell repertoires in COVID-19. In the study overall: Material from acute and convalescent COVID-19 was sourced from the United States, Italy and Spain. Sources were T cells, B-cell-depleted T cells, or PBMCs; the material itself was cDNA or gDNA.

The CDR3 totals 14 residues. Germline V gives CDR1 SGHAT, CDR2 FQDESV (reference sequence). The junction had 7 bases not matched to a gene; V was cut back by 3 bases and J by 5 bases. Original processing methods: Researchers report that nucleated cell counts were estimated from reference gene primer amplification. Method: immunoSEQ multiplex PCR; TCRdb's copy keeps in-frame clones and lacks some. V, J and clone size derive from that table, while D and trimming were established from the DNA sequence. The table has over 100,000 clones, 84% seen once; the top ten hold less than 10%. The sequenced sample consisted of peripheral blood. This receptor was taken from a man between 35 and 55 years old with active or convalescent COVID-19. This chain joins TRBV11-1 and TRBJ2-7; 7 bases align to TRBD1. This CDR3 is CASSLSGQLNEQYF. The CDR3 bases are TGTGCCAGCAGCTTGTCGGGACAGCTTAACGAGCAGTACTTC.